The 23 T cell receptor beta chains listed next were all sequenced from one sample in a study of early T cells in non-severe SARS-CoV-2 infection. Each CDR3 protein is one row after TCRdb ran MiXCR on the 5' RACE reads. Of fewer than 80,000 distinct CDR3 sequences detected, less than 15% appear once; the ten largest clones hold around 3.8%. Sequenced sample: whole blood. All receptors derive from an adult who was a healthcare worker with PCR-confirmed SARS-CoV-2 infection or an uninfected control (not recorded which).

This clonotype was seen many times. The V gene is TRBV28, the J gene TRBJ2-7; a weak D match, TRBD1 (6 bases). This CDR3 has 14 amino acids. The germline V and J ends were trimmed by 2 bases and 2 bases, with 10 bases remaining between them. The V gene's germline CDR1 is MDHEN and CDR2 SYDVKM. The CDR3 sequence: CASSLGQSTYEQYF. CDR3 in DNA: TGTGCCAGCAGTTTAGGACAGAGTACCTACGAGCAGTACTTC. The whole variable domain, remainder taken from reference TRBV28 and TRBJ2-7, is DVKVTQSSRYLVKRTGEKVFLECVQDMDHENMFWYRQDPGLGLRLIYFSYDVKMKEKGDIPEGYSVSREKKERFSLILESASTNQTSMYLCASSLGQSTYEQYFGPGTRLTVT.

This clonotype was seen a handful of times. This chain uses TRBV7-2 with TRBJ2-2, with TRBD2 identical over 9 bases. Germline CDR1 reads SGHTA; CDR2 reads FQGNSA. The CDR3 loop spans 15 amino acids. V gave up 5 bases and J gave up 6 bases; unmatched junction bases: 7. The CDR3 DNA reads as TGTGCCAGCAGCCTAGAGGGACTAGCTGCCGGGGAGCTGTTTTTT. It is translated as CASSLEGLAAGELFF. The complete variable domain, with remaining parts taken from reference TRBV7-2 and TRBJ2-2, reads GAGVSQSPSNKVTEKGKDVELRCDPISGHTALYWYRQSLGQGLEFLIYFQGNSAPDKSGLPSDRFSAERTGGSVSTLTIQRTQQEDSAVYLCASSLEGLAAGELFFGEGSRLTVL.

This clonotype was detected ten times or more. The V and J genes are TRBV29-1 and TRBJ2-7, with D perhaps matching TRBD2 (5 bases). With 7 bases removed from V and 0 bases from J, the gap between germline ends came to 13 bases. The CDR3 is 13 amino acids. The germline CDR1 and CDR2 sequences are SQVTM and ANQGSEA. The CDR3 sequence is CSAGEYNSYEQYF. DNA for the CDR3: TGCAGCGCCGGGGAGTACAACTCCTACGAGCAGTACTTC.

CDR3 in amino acids: CASSRSWEQYF. CDR3 DNA: TGTGCCAGCAGCCGAAGCTGGGAGCAGTACTTC. This chain joins TRBV3-1 and TRBJ2-7; D unresolved. V dropped 4 bases and J dropped 7 bases, with 8 bases sitting between them. In germline, CDR1 is LGHDT, CDR2 YNNKEL (reference sequence). The CDR3 has 11 amino acids.

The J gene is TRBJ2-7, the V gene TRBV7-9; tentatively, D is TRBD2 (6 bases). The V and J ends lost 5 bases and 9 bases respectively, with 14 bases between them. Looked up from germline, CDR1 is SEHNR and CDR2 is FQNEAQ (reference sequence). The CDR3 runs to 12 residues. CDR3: CASSQGHSGQYF. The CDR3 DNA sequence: TGTGCCAGCAGCCAAGGGCATAGCGGGCAGTACTTC.

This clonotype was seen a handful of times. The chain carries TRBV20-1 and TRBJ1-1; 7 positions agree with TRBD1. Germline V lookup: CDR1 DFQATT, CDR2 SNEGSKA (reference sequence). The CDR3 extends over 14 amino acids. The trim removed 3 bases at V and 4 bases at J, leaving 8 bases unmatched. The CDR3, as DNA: TGCAGTGCTAGTGAGCGAGGGGACAGCACTGAAGCTTTCTTT. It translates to CSASERGDSTEAFF.

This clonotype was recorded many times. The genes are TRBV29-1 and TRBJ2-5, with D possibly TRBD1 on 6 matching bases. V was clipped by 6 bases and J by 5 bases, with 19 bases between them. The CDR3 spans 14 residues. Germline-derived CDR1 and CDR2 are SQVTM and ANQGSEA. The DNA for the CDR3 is TGCAGCGTGGTCACGGGACAAATGAGGGAGACCCAGTACTTC. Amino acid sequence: CSVVTGQMRETQYF.

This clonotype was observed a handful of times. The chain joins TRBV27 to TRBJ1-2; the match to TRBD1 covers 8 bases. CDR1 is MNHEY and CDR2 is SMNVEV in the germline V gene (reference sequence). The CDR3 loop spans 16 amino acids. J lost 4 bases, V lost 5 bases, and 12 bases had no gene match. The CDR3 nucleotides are TGTGCCAGCAGTCCCCGGACAGGGAGGGTTCGCTATGGCTACACCTTC. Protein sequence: CASSPRTGRVRYGYTF.

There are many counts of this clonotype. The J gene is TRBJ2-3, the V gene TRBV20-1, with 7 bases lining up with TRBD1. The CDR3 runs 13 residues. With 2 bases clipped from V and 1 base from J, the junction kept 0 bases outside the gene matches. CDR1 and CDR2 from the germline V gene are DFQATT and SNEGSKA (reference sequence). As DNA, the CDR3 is TGCAGTGCTAGAACAGGGGGCACAGATACGCAGTATTTT. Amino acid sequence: CSARTGGTDTQYF.

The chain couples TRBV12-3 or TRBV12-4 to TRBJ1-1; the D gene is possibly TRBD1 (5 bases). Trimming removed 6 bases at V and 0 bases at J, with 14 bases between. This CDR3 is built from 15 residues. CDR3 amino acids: CASSTAGSLNTEAFF. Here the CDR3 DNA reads TGTGCCAGCAGCACGGCAGGGTCTTTGAACACTGAAGCTTTCTTT.

This CDR3 is CASSVGDSSYEQYF. CDR3 sequence (DNA): TGTGCCAGCAGTGTTGGCGATTCCTCCTACGAGCAGTACTTC. V gene TRBV6-1 combines with J gene TRBJ2-7; D not resolved. CDR1 is MNHNS, CDR2 SASEGT, per germline. Trimming pared 4 bases from V and 0 bases from J, leaving 10 bases between. The CDR3 is 14 amino acids.

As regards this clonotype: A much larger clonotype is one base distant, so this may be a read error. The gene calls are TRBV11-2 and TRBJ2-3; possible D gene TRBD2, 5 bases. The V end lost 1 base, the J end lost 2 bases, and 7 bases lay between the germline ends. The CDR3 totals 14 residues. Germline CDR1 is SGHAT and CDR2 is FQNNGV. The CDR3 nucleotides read TGTGCCAGCAGCTTAGCGGGGTTCACAGATACGCAGTATTTT. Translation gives CASSLAGFTDTQYF.

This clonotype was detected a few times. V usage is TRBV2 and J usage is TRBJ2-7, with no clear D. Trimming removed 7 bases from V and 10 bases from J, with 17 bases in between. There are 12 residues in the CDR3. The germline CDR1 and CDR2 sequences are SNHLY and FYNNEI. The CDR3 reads CASKALVVQQYF. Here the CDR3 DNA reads TGTGCCAGCAAAGCACTCGTGGTACAACAGTACTTC.

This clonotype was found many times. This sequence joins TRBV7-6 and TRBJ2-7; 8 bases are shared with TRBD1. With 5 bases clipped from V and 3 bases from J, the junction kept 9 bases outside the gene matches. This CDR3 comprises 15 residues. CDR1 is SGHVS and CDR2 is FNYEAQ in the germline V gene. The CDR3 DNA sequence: TGTGCCAGCAGCCTCACCGGGACAGGTGACTACGAGCAGTACTTC. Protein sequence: CASSLTGTGDYEQYF.

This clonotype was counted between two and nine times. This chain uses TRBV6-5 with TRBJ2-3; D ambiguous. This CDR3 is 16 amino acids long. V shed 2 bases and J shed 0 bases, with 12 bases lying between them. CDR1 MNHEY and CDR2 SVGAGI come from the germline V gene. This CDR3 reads CASSYIRVSSTDTQYF. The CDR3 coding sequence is TGTGCCAGCAGTTACATACGAGTCTCTAGCACAGATACGCAGTATTTT.

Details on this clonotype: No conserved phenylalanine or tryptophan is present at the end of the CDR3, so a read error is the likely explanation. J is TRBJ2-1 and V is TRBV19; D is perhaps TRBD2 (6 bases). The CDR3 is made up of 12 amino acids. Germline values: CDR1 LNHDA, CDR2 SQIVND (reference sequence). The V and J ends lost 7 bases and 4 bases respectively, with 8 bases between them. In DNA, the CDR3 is TGTGCCAGTACTGGGGGGTACAATGAGCAGTTCCTC. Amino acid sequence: CASTGGYNEQFL.

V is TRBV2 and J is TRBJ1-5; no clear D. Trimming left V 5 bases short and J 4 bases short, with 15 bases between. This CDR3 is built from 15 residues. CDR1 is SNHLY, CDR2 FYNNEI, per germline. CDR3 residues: CASSLGRRGNQPQHF. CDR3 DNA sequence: TGTGCCAGCAGTCTAGGACGGAGAGGAAATCAGCCCCAGCATTTT.

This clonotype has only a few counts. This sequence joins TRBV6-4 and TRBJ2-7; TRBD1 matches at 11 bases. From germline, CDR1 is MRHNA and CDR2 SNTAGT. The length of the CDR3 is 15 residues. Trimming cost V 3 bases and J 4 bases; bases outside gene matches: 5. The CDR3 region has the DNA TGTGCCAGCAGTGAGTACGGGACAGGGGGTTACGAGCAGTACTTC. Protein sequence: CASSEYGTGGYEQYF.

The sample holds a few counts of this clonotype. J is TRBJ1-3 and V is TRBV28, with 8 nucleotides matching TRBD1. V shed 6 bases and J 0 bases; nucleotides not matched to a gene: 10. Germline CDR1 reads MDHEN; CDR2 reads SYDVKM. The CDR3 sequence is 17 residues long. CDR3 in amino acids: CASSTGGPQSSGNTIYF. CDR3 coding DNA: TGTGCCAGCAGCACAGGGGGGCCCCAGAGCTCTGGAAACACCATATATTTT.

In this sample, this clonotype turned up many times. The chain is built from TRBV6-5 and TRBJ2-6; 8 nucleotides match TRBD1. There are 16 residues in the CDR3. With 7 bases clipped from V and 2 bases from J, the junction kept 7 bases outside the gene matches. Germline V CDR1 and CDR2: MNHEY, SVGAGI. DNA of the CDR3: TGTGCCAGCACCAAAACAGGGGGAGCTGGGGCCAACGTCCTGACTTTC. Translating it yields CASTKTGGAGANVLTF.

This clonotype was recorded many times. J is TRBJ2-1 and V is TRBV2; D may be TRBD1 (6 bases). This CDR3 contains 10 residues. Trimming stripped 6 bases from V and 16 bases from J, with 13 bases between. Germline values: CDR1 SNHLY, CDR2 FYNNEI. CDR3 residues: CASSQGPIFF. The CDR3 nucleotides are TGTGCCAGCAGCCAGGGGCCTATATTCTTC.

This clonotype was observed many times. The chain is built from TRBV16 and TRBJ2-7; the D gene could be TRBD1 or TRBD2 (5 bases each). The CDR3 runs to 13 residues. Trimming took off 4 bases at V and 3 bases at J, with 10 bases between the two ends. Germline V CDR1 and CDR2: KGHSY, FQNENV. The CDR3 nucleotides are TGTGCCAGCAGCCGGGACGGGGACTACGAGCAGTACTTC. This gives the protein CASSRDGDYEQYF.

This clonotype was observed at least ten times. CDR3 coding DNA: TGTGCCAGCTCACCCGACAGGGCAGCTAATGAAAAACTGTTTTTT. This codes for CASSPDRAANEKLFF. The chain has TRBV18 and TRBJ1-4; 7 positions agree with TRBD1. Germline CDR1 KGHSH, CDR2 LQKENI. J lost 3 bases, V lost 3 bases, and 4 bases had no gene match. This CDR3 contains 15 residues.